This T cell receptor beta chain was obtained from a study of robustness of blood B and T cell sequencing (dated by TCRdb to 2016 to 2019). In the study overall: The study aimed to determine how much peripheral blood is needed to reliably characterize an individual's TCRbeta and IgG repertoires. In each of the approximately 10 independently drawn blood samples, TCRbeta and IgG repertoires were quantified. As technical replicates, two replicate TCRbeta cDNA libraries were made from one shared RNA pool taken from a single 10 ml draw. Broader findings and caveats from the paper: When technical replicate libraries were compared, 85% to 95% of the top 10,000 TCRbeta clonotypes in one library also turned up in the other. The TCRbeta rarefaction curves did not fully level off, which suggests under-sequencing or many low-abundance clonotypes. Every single 10 ml sample contained the 1,000 most abundant TCRbeta clonotypes from the pooled draws. Immediate fractionation was required for EDTA tubes, so the use of EDTA tubes in multi-site collections was limited. Combining 3 or 4 tubes (30-40 ml blood) brought coverage of the top 10,000 TCRbeta clonotypes close to saturation. Evidence of cross-contamination, likely resulting from batch processing, was observed in one pair of TCRbeta libraries, and the UMI-sequence pairs shared between the two libraries were removed. Pooling tubes did not increase the overlap of rare TCRbeta clonotypes, which implies that much larger blood volumes would be needed to capture rare TCRbeta clonotypes.

The CDR3 runs 14 amino acids, cysteine and phenylalanine included. The CDR3 DNA has 42 bases and is translated from base 1. The germline V gene provides CDR1 ENHRY and CDR2 SYGVKD. V and J are trimmed by 4 bases and 8 bases, and the gene matches miss 4 bases of the junction. The method behind the library was PCR. Sequencing instrument: Illumina MiSeq. SMARTScribe reverse transcriptase and a 5' template-switch oligo, by which a universal priming site was added, were used for cDNA synthesis. Each cDNA molecule was tagged by a 12-nucleotide random unique molecular identifier (UMI) carried on the template-switch oligo. Chain-specific reverse primers targeted TCRbeta transcripts during reverse transcription. Uracil DNA glycosylase treatment was used to remove residual template-switch adapters, and a Qiagen MinElute kit was used to purify the cDNA. For the first PCR, 23 cycles were run with KAPA HiFi HotStart ReadyMix and step-out primers, split across four 50 ul reactions. Before further amplification, first-round PCR products were gel-purified. Illumina Nextera adapters were attached in a second PCR of approximately 8 cycles, and the libraries were then purified and pooled. The UMI barcode for each TCRbeta molecule was captured by a 50-nucleotide 5' read. In the paper's pipeline: Using the MIGEC toolkit, reads were grouped by UMI into consensus reads. Final reads were produced by merging forward and reverse consensus reads with PEAR. A custom decontamination script removed identical UMI-sequence pairs shared across libraries, treating them as cross-sample contamination. MIGMAP, a wrapper around IgBLAST, was used for V(D)J assignment and CDR3 extraction. TCR clonotypes were defined by identical V gene, J gene and CDR3 amino acid sequence; CDR1 and CDR2 were not sequenced. TCRdb itself trimmed the public reads at Q25 with fastp, ran MiXCR and retained productive beta chains. Here each entry gathers all rows of one CDR3 protein and keeps the most common genes and DNA. These V and J calls derive from TCRdb rather than the authors' analysis. In this sample the table shows over a thousand distinct CDR3 sequences, 66% of which occur a single time. 35% of the sample lies in the top ten.

TCRbeta repertoires were quantified from mRNA rather than genomic DNA, which captures expressed receptors. Leukocytes from the buffy coat were collected into Trizol, and RNA was extracted using the Direct-zol RNA MiniPrep Plus kit with no cell sorting. EDTA blood tubes were spun right away at 4 degrees C to separate plasma, buffy coat and red blood cells. A remark on this clonotype: Its antigen is currently not known. Base qualities are not recorded, but no much larger clone differs from it by a single base.

This chain is built from TRBV10-3 and TRBJ1-4; 10 bases in the middle match TRBD1. Sequences were obtained from peripheral blood. The TCR was taken from a human donor in good health. DNA sequence: TGTGCCATCAGTGTCGGGACAGGGGACGAAAAACTGTTTTTT. This is translated as CAISVGTGDEKLFF.